This entry lists 12 T cell receptor beta chains sequenced from one sample in a study of T cell responses to AZD1222 COVID-19 vaccine. The method was immunoSEQ multiplex PCR; TCRdb's version includes in-frame clones alone and lacks a portion of them. Counted here are about 140,000 clones, over 90% occurring once; the ten biggest clones make up over 0.85%. Sample: peripheral blood, taken on day 0 of MenACWY control vaccination. These receptors all stem from an adult in good health.

CDR3: CAWSGEDPTGNTIYF. The CDR3 DNA sequence: TGTGCCTGGAGTGGGGAAGACCCGACTGGAAACACCATATATTTT. This chain uses TRBV30 with TRBJ1-3; D gene uncertain. In germline, CDR1 is GTSNPN, CDR2 SVGIG (reference sequence). V was pared by 1 base and J by 2 bases, with 12 bases between. The CDR3 loop spans 15 amino acids.

The chain is built from TRBV29-1 and TRBJ2-2; D uncertain. Germline V gene lookup returns CDR1 SQVTM and CDR2 ANQGSEA. V lost 6 bases and J lost 6, with 11 bases in between. The CDR3 runs 12 residues. The CDR3 nucleotides are TGCAGCGTAATTGGAAGGGCCGGGGAGCTGTTTTTT. This codes for CSVIGRAGELFF.

J is TRBJ2-6 and V is TRBV6-2 or TRBV6-3, with TRBD1 matching 8 bases. CDR1 is MNHEY and CDR2 is SVGEGT in the germline V gene. Germline trimming cut 4 bases from V and 5 bases from J; bases unmatched to any gene: 13. The CDR3 runs to 18 residues. The CDR3 DNA follows: TGTGCCAGCAGTTTTACAGGGGGTAGGGTTTCTTGGGCCAACGTCCTGACTTTC. Its protein product is CASSFTGGRVSWANVLTF.

The rearrangement joins TRBV6-2 or TRBV6-3 to TRBJ2-1; TRBD2 matches 10 bases. Losses at the gene ends were 0 bases for V and 9 bases for J; bases not matched to a gene: 14. The CDR3 is 18 residues long. The germline gives CDR1 MNHEY, CDR2 SVGEGT. CDR3 in DNA: TGTGCCAGCAGTTACTCAACAGTTGAAGCGGGAGGGCCGAGTGAGCAGTTCTTC. As protein: CASSYSTVEAGGPSEQFF.

In DNA form, the CDR3 reads TGTGCCAGCAGTCTCTCGACAGGTGTCGATGAAGCTTTCTTT. This encodes CASSLSTGVDEAFF. This chain joins TRBV27 and TRBJ1-1; possible D gene TRBD1, 6 bases. CDR1 MNHEY and CDR2 SMNVEV come from the germline V gene (reference sequence). This CDR3 region has 14 residues. V lost 5 bases and J lost 7, with 17 bases in between.

V and J are TRBV7-2 and TRBJ2-7; D not certain. There are 12 residues in the CDR3. The germline V and J ends were trimmed by 8 bases and 3 bases, with 11 bases remaining between them. From germline, CDR1 is SGHTA and CDR2 FQGNSA. DNA for the CDR3: TGTGCCAGCGGCAGGAACCACTACGAGCAGTACTTC. Its protein product is CASGRNHYEQYF.

The rearrangement joins TRBV6-1 to TRBJ1-1; perhaps TRBD1 as D (6 bases). V lost 3 bases, J lost 2 bases, and 16 bases lay in between. Germline V gene lookup returns CDR1 MNHNS and CDR2 SASEGT. CDR3 length: 16 residues. The chain's CDR3 is CASSDASAGGNTEAFF. CDR3 sequence (DNA): TGTGCCAGCAGTGACGCCTCGGCGGGGGGCAACACTGAAGCTTTCTTT.

The rearrangement uses TRBV6-2 or TRBV6-3 and TRBJ2-1; 12 bases fit TRBD2. CDR1 and CDR2 (germline): MNHEY, SVGEGT. The trim removed 2 bases at V and 8 bases at J, leaving 7 bases unmatched. CDR3 length: 16 amino acids. CDR3 in DNA: TGTGCCAGCAGTTACACCCGACTAGCGGGAGCTCATGAGCAGTTCTTC. Its translation is CASSYTRLAGAHEQFF.

The V gene is TRBV30, the J gene TRBJ1-5; TRBD1 is a possible D gene (5 bases). Germline V CDR1 and CDR2: GTSNPN, SVGIG (reference sequence). The CDR3 loop spans 16 amino acids. Deletions cut 0 bases from V and 6 bases from J, with 18 bases between. CDR3 DNA: TGTGCCTGGAGTGTACGGGGCAGGGTATCAGGTCAGCCCCAGCATTTT. Its translation is CAWSVRGRVSGQPQHF.

The genes are TRBV10-1 and TRBJ2-7, with 8 positions matching TRBD2. V dropped 5 bases and J dropped 3; count of bases not matched to a gene: 3. Germline V gene lookup returns CDR1 WNHNN and CDR2 SYGVQD (reference sequence). The CDR3 totals 13 residues. As DNA, the CDR3 is TGCGCCAGCAGTCCGGGAGGGGGCTACGAGCAGTACTTC. Translated, it gives CASSPGGGYEQYF.

The chain is built from TRBV5-4 and TRBJ2-2; no reliable D call. The V gene's germline CDR1 is SGHNT and CDR2 YYREEE (reference sequence). This CDR3 region has 16 residues. V lost 4 bases and J lost 0, with 13 bases in between. The CDR3, as DNA: TGTGCCAGCAGCCCGGTTGGCGGACCGAACACCGGGGAGCTGTTTTTT. Its translation is CASSPVGGPNTGELFF.

J is TRBJ1-3 and V is TRBV5-4, with TRBD1 as a possible D gene (6 bases). CDR3 size: 15 residues. CDR1 is SGHNT, CDR2 YYREEE, per germline (reference sequence). Trimming left V 1 base short and J 0 bases short, with 8 bases between. Written as DNA, the CDR3 is TGTGCCAGCAGCTTGAACAGGGACTCTGGAAACACCATATATTTT. It specifies CASSLNRDSGNTIYF.